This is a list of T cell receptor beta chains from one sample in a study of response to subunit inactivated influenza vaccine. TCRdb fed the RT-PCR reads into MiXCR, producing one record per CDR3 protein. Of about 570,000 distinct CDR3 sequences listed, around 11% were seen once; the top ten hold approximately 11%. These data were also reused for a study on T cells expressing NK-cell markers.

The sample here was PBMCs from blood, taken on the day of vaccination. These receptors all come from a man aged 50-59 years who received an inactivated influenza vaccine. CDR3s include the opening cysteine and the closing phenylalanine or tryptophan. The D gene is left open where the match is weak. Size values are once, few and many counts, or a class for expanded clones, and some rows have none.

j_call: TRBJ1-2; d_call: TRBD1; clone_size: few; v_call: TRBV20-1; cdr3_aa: CSASGDSRRSNYGYTF; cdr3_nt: TGCAGTGCTAGTGGGGACAGCCGTCGTTCCAACTATGGCTACACCTTC
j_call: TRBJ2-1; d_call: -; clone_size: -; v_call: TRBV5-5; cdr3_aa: CATRWLSGLYNEQFF; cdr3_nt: TGTGCCACCAGGTGGCTGTCGGGCCTCTACAATGAGCAGTTCTTC
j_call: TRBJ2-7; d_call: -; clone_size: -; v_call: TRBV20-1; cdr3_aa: CSAPDQGYEQYF; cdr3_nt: TGCAGTGCGCCAGACCAGGGCTACGAGCAGTACTTC
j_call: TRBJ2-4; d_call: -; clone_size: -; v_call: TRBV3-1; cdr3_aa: CASSQEGGENIQYF; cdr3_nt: TGTGCCAGCAGCCAAGAGGGTGGGGAAAACATTCAGTACTTC
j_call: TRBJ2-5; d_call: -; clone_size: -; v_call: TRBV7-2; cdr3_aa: CASSLGYAETQYF; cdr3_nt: TGTGCCAGCAGCTTAGGGTACGCGGAGACCCAGTACTTC
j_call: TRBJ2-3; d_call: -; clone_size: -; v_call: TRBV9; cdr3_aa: CASSVAHSGDTQYF; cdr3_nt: TGTGCCAGCAGCGTAGCTCACAGTGGGGATACGCAGTATTTT
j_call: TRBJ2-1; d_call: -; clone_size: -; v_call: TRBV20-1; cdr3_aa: CSARVDPGGFNEQFF; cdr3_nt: TGCAGTGCTAGAGTAGACCCCGGGGGCTTCAATGAGCAGTTCTTC
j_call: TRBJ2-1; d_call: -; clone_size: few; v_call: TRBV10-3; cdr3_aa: CAISDPADSDSYNEQFF; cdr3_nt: TGTGCCATCAGTGACCCCGCGGACTCCGACTCCTACAATGAGCAGTTCTTC
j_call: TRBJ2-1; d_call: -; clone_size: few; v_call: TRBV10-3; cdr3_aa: CAISVGGPSSYNEQFF; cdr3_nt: TGTGCCATCAGTGTGGGGGGGCCAAGCTCCTACAATGAGCAGTTCTTC
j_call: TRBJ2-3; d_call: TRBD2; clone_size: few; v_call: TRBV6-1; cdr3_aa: CASGEAGSTDTQYF; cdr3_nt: TGTGCCAGCGGCGAAGCGGGAAGCACAGATACGCAGTATTTT
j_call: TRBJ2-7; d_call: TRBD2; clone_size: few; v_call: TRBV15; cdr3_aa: CATSNGTRLYEQYF; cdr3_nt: TGTGCCACCAGCAATGGGACTAGACTCTACGAGCAGTACTTC
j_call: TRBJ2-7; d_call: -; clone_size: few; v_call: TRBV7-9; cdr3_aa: CASSVDSRQYF; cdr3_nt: TGTGCCAGCAGCGTCGATTCCCGGCAGTACTTC
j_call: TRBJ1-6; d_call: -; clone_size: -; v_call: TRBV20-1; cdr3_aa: CSAKARGSSYNSPLHF; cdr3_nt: TGCAGTGCTAAGGCAAGGGGCAGCTCCTATAATTCACCCCTCCACTTT